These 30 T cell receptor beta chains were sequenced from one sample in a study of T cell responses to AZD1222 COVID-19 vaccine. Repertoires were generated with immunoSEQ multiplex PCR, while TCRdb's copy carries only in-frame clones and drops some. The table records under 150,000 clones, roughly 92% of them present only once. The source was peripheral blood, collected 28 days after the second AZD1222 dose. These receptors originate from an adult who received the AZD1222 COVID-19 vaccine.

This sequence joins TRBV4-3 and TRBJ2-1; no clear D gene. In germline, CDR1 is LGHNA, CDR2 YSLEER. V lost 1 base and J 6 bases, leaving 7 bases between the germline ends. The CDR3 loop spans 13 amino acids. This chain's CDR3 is CASSQGDPNEQFF. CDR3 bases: TGCGCCAGCAGCCAAGGAGACCCCAATGAGCAGTTCTTC.

The CDR3 reads CASSLGRDQPQHF. Written as DNA, the CDR3 is TGTGCCAGCAGCCTGGGGAGGGATCAGCCCCAGCATTTT. The chain is built from TRBV16 and TRBJ1-5, with D hard to call. The germline gives CDR1 KGHSY, CDR2 FQNENV. This CDR3 is built from 13 residues. V gave up 4 bases and J gave up 5 bases, with 9 bases separating them.

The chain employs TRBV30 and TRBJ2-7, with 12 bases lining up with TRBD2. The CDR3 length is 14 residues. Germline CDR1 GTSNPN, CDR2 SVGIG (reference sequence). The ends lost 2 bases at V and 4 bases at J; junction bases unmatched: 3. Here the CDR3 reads CAWSTLAGGYEQYF. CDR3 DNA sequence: TGTGCCTGGAGTACCCTAGCGGGAGGGTACGAGCAGTACTTC.

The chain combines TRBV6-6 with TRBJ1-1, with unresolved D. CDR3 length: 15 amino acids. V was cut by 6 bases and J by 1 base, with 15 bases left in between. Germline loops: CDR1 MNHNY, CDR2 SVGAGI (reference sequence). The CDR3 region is CASSLHGERNTEAFF. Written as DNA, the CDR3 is TGTGCCAGCAGCCTCCATGGGGAGCGGAACACTGAAGCTTTCTTT.

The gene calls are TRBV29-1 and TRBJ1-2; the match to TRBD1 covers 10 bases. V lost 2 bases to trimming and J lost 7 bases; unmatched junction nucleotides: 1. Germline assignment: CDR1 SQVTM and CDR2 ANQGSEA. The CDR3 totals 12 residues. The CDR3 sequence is CSVERDRGGYTF. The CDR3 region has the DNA TGCAGCGTTGAAAGGGACAGGGGTGGCTACACCTTC.

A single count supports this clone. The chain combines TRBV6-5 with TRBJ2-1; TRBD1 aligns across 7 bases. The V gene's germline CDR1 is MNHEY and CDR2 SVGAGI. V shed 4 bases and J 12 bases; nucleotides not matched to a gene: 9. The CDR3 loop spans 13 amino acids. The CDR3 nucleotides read TGTGCCAGCAGTTCGCGACAGGGCGGAGGGCAGTTCTTC. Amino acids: CASSSRQGGGQFF.

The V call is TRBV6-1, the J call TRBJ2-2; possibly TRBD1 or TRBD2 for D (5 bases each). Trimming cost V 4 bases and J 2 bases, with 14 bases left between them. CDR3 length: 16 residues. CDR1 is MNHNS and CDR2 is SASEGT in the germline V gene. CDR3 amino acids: CASSVGTGINTGELFF. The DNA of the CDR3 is TGTGCCAGCAGTGTTGGGACGGGGATTAACACCGGGGAGCTGTTTTTT.

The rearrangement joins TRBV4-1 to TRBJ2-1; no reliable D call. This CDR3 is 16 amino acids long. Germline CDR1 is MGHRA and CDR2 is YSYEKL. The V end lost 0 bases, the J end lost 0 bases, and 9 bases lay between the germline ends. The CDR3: CASSQEGRSSYNEQFF. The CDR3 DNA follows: TGCGCCAGCAGCCAAGAAGGGCGTAGCTCCTACAATGAGCAGTTCTTC.

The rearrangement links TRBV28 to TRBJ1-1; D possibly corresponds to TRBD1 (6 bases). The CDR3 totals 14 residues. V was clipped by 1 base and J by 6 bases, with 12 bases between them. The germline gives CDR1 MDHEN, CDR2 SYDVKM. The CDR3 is CASSLFPGVAEAFF. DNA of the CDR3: TGTGCCAGCAGTTTATTTCCAGGGGTGGCTGAAGCTTTCTTT.

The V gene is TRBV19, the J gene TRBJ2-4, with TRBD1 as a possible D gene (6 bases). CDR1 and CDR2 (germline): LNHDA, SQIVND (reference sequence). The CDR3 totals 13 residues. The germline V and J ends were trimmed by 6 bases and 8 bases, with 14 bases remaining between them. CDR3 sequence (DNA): TGTGCCAGTAGCACTACAGGGATAGACATTCAGTACTTC. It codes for CASSTTGIDIQYF.

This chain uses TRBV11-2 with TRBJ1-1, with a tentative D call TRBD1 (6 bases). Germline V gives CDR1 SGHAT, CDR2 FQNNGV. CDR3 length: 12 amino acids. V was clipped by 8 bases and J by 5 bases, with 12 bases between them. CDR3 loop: CASRLGGTEAFF. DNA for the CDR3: TGTGCCAGCCGGCTAGGGGGGACTGAAGCTTTCTTT.

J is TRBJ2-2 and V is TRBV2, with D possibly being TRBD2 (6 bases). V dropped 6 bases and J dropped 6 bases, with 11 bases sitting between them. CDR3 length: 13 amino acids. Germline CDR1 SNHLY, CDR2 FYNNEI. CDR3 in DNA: TGTGCCAGCAGAAAGGGGACTCCCGGGGAGCTGTTTTTT. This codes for CASRKGTPGELFF. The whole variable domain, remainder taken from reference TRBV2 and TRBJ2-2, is EPEVTQTPSHQVTQMGQEVILRCVPISNHLYFYWYRQILGQKVEFLVSFYNNEISEKSEIFDDQFSVERPDGSNFTLKIRSTKLEDSAMYFCASRKGTPGELFFGEGSRLTVL.

This CDR3 reads CASALGAAIYGYTF. The DNA for the CDR3 is TGTGCCAGCGCCCTGGGGGCGGCCATCTATGGCTACACCTTC. V is TRBV7-8 and J is TRBJ1-2; tentative D call: TRBD1 (6 bases). V shed 8 bases and J shed 4 bases, with 17 bases lying between them. The germline CDR1 and CDR2 sequences are SGHVS and FQNEAQ. The CDR3 runs to 14 residues.

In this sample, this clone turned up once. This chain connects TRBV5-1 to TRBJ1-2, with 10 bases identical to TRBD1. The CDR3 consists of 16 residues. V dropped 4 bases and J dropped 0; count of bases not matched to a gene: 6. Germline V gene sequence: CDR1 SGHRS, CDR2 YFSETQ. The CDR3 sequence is CASSAGQGRSNYGYTF. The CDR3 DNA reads TGCGCCAGCAGCGCGGGACAGGGGCGTTCTAACTATGGCTACACCTTC.

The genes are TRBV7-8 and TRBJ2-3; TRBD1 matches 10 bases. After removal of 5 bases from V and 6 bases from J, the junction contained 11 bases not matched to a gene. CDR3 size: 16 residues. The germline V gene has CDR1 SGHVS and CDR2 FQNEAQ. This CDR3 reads CASSRLETGGGDTQYF. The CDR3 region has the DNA TGTGCCAGCAGCCGGTTGGAGACAGGGGGCGGGGATACGCAGTATTTT.

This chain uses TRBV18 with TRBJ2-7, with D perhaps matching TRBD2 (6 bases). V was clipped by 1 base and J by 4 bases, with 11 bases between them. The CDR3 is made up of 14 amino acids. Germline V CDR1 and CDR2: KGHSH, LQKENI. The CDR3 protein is CASSPLAGGYEQYF. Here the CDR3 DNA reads TGTGCCAGCTCACCACTGGCCGGGGGATACGAGCAGTACTTC.

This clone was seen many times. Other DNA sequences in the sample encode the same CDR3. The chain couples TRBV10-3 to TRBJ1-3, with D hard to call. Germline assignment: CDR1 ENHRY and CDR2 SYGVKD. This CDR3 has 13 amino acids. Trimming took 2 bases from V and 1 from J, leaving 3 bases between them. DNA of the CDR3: TGTGCCATCAGTGAGAGTTCTGGAAACACCATATATTTT. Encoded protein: CAISESSGNTIYF.

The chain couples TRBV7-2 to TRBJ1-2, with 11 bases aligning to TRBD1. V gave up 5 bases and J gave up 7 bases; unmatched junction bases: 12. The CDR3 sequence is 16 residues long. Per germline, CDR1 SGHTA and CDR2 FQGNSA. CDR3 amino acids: CASSPNAGQGAGGYTF. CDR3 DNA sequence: TGTGCCAGCAGCCCGAACGCCGGACAGGGGGCTGGTGGCTACACCTTC.

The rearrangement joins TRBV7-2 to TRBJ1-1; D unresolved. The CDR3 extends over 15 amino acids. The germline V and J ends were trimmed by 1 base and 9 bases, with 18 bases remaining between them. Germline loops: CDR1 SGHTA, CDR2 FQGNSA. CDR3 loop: CASSLEGQVAGQAFF. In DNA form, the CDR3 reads TGTGCCAGCAGCTTAGAGGGTCAGGTGGCGGGTCAAGCTTTCTTT.

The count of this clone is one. This CDR3 reads CASSSRVSEAFF. The CDR3 DNA follows: TGTGCCAGCAGTTCCAGGGTTAGTGAAGCTTTCTTT. This chain links TRBV27 with TRBJ1-1, with D tentatively TRBD1 (5 bases). Germline CDR1 is MNHEY and CDR2 is SMNVEV (reference sequence). V was clipped by 4 bases and J by 7 bases, with 10 bases between them. The CDR3 sequence is 12 residues long.

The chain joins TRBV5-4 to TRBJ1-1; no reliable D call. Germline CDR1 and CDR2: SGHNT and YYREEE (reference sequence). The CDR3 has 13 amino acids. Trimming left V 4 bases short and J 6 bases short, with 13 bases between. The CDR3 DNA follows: TGTGCCAGCAGCCCAAATCGGGCGGCTGAAGCTTTCTTT. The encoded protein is CASSPNRAAEAFF.

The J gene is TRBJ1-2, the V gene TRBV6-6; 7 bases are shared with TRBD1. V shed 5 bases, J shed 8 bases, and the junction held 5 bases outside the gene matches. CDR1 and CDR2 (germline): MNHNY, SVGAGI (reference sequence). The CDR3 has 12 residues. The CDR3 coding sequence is TGTGCCAGCAGTGACAGGGCCTACGGCTACACCTTC. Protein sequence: CASSDRAYGYTF.

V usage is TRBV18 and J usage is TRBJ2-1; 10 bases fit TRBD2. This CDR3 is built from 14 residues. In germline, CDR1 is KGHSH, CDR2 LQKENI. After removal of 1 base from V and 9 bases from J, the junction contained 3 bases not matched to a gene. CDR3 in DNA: TGTGCCAGCTCACCACAAGGGACTAGCGTTGAGCAGTTCTTC. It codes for CASSPQGTSVEQFF.

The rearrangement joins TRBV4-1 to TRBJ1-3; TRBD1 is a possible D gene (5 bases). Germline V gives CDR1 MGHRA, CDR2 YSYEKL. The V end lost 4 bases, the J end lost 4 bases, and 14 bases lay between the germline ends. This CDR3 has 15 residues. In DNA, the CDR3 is TGCGCCAGCAGCCCTTACGGGGGGTCCGGAAACACCATATATTTT. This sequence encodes CASSPYGGSGNTIYF.

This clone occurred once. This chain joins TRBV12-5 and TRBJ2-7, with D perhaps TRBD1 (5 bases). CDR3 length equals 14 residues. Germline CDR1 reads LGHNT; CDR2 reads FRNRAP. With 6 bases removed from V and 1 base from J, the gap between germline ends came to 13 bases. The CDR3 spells CASGLDRRSYEQYF. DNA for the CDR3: TGTGCTAGTGGCCTAGACAGAAGGTCCTACGAGCAGTACTTC. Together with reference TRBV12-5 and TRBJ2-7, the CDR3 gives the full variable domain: DARVTQTPRHKVTEMGQEVTMRCQPILGHNTVFWYRQTMMQGLELLAYFRNRAPLDDSGMPKDRFSAEMPDATLATLKIQPSEPRDSAVYFCASGLDRRSYEQYFGPGTRLTVT.

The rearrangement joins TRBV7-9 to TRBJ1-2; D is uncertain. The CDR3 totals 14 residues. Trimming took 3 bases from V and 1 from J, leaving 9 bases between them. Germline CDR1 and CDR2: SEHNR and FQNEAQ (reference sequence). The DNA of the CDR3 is TGTGCCAGCAGCTTCCTAGGCAGTAACTATGGCTACACCTTC. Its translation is CASSFLGSNYGYTF.

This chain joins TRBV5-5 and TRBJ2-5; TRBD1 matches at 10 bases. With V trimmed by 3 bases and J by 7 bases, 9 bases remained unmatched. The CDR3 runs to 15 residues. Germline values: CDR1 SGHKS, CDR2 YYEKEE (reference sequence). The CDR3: CASSWGTGDSGTQYF. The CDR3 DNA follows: TGTGCCAGCAGCTGGGGGACAGGGGATTCAGGGACCCAGTACTTC.

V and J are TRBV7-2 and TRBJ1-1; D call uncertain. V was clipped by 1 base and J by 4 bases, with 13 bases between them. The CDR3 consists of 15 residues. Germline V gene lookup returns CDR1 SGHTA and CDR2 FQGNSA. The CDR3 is CASSLGRRIRTEAFF. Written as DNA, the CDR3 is TGTGCCAGCAGCTTAGGGCGTCGGATCCGCACTGAAGCTTTCTTT.

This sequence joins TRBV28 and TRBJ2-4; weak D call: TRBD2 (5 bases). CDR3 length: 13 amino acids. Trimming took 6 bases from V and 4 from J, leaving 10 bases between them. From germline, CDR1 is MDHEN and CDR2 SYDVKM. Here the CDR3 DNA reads TGTGCCAGCAGGGGAGACGGGAAAAACATTCAGTACTTC. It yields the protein CASRGDGKNIQYF.

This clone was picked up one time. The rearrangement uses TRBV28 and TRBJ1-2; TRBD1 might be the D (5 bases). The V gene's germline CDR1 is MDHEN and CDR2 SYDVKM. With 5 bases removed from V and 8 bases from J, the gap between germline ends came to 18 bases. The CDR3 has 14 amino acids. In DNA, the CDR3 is TGTGCCAGCAGTGGACACCCAATCGTGGGAGGCTACACCTTC. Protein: CASSGHPIVGGYTF.